This T cell receptor (beta chain) was captured by sequencing in a study of T cell responses to AZD1222 COVID-19 vaccine. Study-wide results and caveats: The breadth and depth of Spike-specific TCRs increased once two AZD1222 doses had been given. Repertoire samples came only from after the peak T cell response. There were vaccine-associated CD4 TCRs across spike, dominant at 160-218 and 743-854. In a largely white British group with more females than males, clonal diversity was possibly underestimated.

The germline V gene encodes CDR1 SEHNR and CDR2 FQNEAQ (reference sequence). This CDR3 spans 17 amino acids. V was clipped by 5 bases and J by 3 bases; unmatched bases: 11. Repertoires were generated with immunoSEQ multiplex PCR, while TCRdb's copy carries only in-frame clones and drops some. The data show some 120,000 clones, 88% seen once. As to this clone: Its antigen is undetermined.

This chain connects TRBV7-9 to TRBJ2-3; 10 bases fit TRBD2. Source: peripheral blood, taken on day 0 of AZD1222 vaccination. The receptor was isolated from an adult in good health. As DNA, the CDR3 is TGTGCCAGCAGCGGCGGACTAGCGGAGGTTTCGACAGATACGCAGTATTTT. This codes for CASSGGLAEVSTDTQYF.